This T cell receptor (beta chain) was observed in a study of blood T cell repertoires in COVID-19. Study-wide background: There were acute and convalescent COVID-19 samples, and they came from the United States, Italy and Spain.

This CDR3 region has 13 residues. The V gene's germline CDR1 is PRHDT and CDR2 FYEKMQ (reference sequence). The V end lost 5 bases, the J end lost 1 base, and 3 bases lay between the germline ends. Original processing methods: Amplification with reference gene primers provided the estimates of nucleated cell counts. The assay was immunoSEQ multiplex PCR, and TCRdb's table has in-frame clones only and misses some. For V, J and clone size, that table is used; D and trimming come from the DNA. The sample has 120,000 to 150,000 clones; about four fifths are singletons. The clonotype originates from a human donor in a cohort sampled during active COVID-19. V usage is TRBV13 and J usage is TRBJ2-6; D unresolved. The sample was peripheral blood. This CDR3 reads CASSRSGANVLTF. CDR3 sequence (DNA): TGTGCCAGCAGCCGGTCTGGGGCCAACGTCCTGACTTTC.